This T cell receptor beta chain was sequenced in a study of cytomegalovirus exposure and HLA in healthy donors. Study findings and constraints: It was reported that TCR beta sequences correctly inferred the HLA-A and HLA-B alleles for most subjects. Diagnosis of cytomegalovirus status made by the classifier reportedly showed high specificity and sensitivity. Most TCR sequences were seen very rarely across donors, but some public TCRs occurred in many.

The CDR3 extends over 12 amino acids. Looked up from germline, CDR1 is MNHEY and CDR2 is SMNVEV (reference sequence). The V end lost 3 bases, the J end lost 6 bases, and 6 bases lay between the germline ends. In regard to this clone: Its matching antigen is unknown.

The PCR had 60 Vbeta and 13 Jbeta primers. Only in-frame clones appear in the TCRdb table, and some are missing; sequencing was by immunoSEQ multiplex PCR. In the table there are about 160,000 clones, about 86% of which are singletons. This TCR was sampled from a woman aged 18-30 years in good health and CMV-seronegative. The chain is built from TRBV27 and TRBJ1-5; D not certain. Input material: PBMCs. CDR3 nucleotide sequence: TGTGCCAGCAGTTTTCGGGGTCAGCCCCAGCATTTT. Its translation: CASSFRGQPQHF.